The 16 T cell receptor beta chains given below trace back to one sample, sequenced in a study of somatic mutations in cytotoxic T cells in rheumatoid arthritis. Sequencing was performed with immunoSEQ multiplex PCR; in TCRdb, only in-frame clones are kept and a portion is missing. Among 9,500 to 11,000 clones listed, around 81% were seen once. Sequencing was carried out using CD8+ T cells sorted from blood. These receptors were taken from an adult with rheumatoid arthritis.

The CDR3 nucleotides are TGTGCCACCAGCAGAGATCACGGGGGAAACTACGAGCAGTACTTC. It specifies CATSRDHGGNYEQYF. V and J are TRBV15 and TRBJ2-7; perhaps TRBD2 as D (6 bases). The CDR3 totals 15 residues. Germline V gene sequence: CDR1 LNHNV, CDR2 YYDKDF (reference sequence). Trimming removed 0 bases from V and 3 bases from J, with 12 bases in between.

The chain links TRBV6-5 to TRBJ2-7; a weak D match, TRBD2 (5 bases). Trimming removed 4 bases from V and 0 bases from J, with 7 bases in between. The CDR3 covers 13 residues. Germline CDR1 and CDR2: MNHEY and SVGAGI. CDR3 DNA sequence: TGTGCCAGCAGTTCGAGGGTCTCCTACGAGCAGTACTTC. Translation: CASSSRVSYEQYF.

A few counts support this clone. The chain is built from TRBV4-2 and TRBJ2-7; 9 bases align to TRBD2. The V and J ends lost 0 bases and 7 bases, in that order; junction bases with no gene match: 7. The CDR3 covers 15 residues. Germline CDR1 LGHNA, CDR2 YNFKEQ. CDR3 loop: CASSQDLSGSGEQYF. In DNA, the CDR3 is TGTGCCAGCAGCCAAGATCTTAGCGGGAGCGGGGAGCAGTACTTC.

This clone was detected a few times. The chain recombines TRBV18 with TRBJ2-7; 7 bases are a match to TRBD1. The CDR3 consists of 13 residues. The germline V gene encodes CDR1 KGHSH and CDR2 LQKENI. V trimming: 3 bases; J trimming: 2 bases; junction bases outside the gene matches: 1. The CDR3 here is CASSPGTAYEQYF. CDR3 DNA: TGTGCCAGCTCACCGGGGACAGCCTACGAGCAGTACTTC.

This chain uses TRBV10-1 with TRBJ1-1, with 8 bases that match TRBD1. The V and J ends lost 2 bases and 4 bases, in that order; junction bases with no gene match: 6. Per the germline V gene, CDR1 is WNHNN and CDR2 is SYGVQD (reference sequence). The CDR3 has 15 residues. CDR3 sequence: CASSEPGTGLTEAFF. In nucleotides, the CDR3 is TGCGCCAGCAGTGAGCCCGGGACAGGACTCACTGAAGCTTTCTTT.

This chain uses TRBV5-1 with TRBJ2-1; TRBD1 matches 8 bases. Germline trimming cut 3 bases from V and 8 bases from J; bases unmatched to any gene: 4. The CDR3 runs to 13 residues. Germline V gives CDR1 SGHRS, CDR2 YFSETQ. CDR3 region: CASSSRGPDEQFF. In DNA form, the CDR3 reads TGCGCCAGCAGCTCCAGGGGGCCGGATGAGCAGTTCTTC.

CDR3 sequence reads: CSVEGIVGNEQFF. For the CDR3, the DNA is TGCAGCGTTGAGGGTATAGTTGGGAATGAGCAGTTCTTC. V usage is TRBV29-1 and J usage is TRBJ2-1; D call uncertain. CDR3 length equals 13 residues. Germline values: CDR1 SQVTM, CDR2 ANQGSEA. V was shortened by 3 bases and J by 7 bases, with 13 bases between the two germline ends.

This chain connects TRBV7-8 to TRBJ2-7; 9 bases map to TRBD1. Trimming removed 1 base from V and 6 bases from J; junction bases left unmatched: 1. Germline-derived CDR1 and CDR2 are SGHVS and FQNEAQ. The CDR3 contains 13 residues. CDR3 nucleotides: TGTGCCAGCAGCTTAGGACAGGGGGGCGAGCAGTACTTC. Protein: CASSLGQGGEQYF.

This chain's CDR3 is CASSWGGGGNEQYF. The CDR3 DNA follows: TGTGCCAGCAGTTGGGGCGGGGGGGGAAACGAGCAGTACTTC. V usage is TRBV27 and J usage is TRBJ2-7; 9 positions agree with TRBD2. The CDR3 has 14 residues. Germline CDR1 MNHEY, CDR2 SMNVEV (reference sequence). Trimming took 4 bases from V and 5 from J; bases not matched to a gene: 6.

The genes are TRBV29-1 and TRBJ1-1, with 9 bases aligning to TRBD1. This CDR3 is 13 amino acids long. V lost 5 bases to trimming and J lost 1 base; unmatched junction nucleotides: 2. CDR1 and CDR2 from the germline V gene are SQVTM and ANQGSEA. This CDR3 reads CSVTGGPNTEAFF. Written as DNA, the CDR3 is TGCAGCGTTACAGGGGGCCCGAACACTGAAGCTTTCTTT.

This clone was picked up one time. The J gene is TRBJ1-5, the V gene TRBV4-1; perhaps TRBD1 as D (5 bases). This CDR3 is built from 14 residues. With 4 bases removed from V and 6 bases from J, the gap between germline ends came to 13 bases. Germline CDR1 is MGHRA and CDR2 is YSYEKL. The DNA of the CDR3 is TGCGCCAGCAGCCTGGGGAAGGGGACTCAGCCCCAGCATTTT. Translation gives CASSLGKGTQPQHF.

There are a few counts of this clone. The CDR3 coding sequence is TGTGCCTGGAGTGTCCTCTCGGGTGGCTACACCTTC. This sequence encodes CAWSVLSGGYTF. The chain combines TRBV30 with TRBJ1-2; D is unclear. V was shortened by 0 bases and J by 7 bases, with 9 bases between the two germline ends. The germline V gene has CDR1 GTSNPN and CDR2 SVGIG (reference sequence). The CDR3 runs 12 residues.

In DNA, the CDR3 is TGTGCCAGCAGTTCCGGGACAGCTTCCTACGAGCAGTACTTC. Translated: CASSSGTASYEQYF. The chain employs TRBV7-9 and TRBJ2-7; the match to TRBD1 covers 7 bases. The CDR3 has 14 amino acids. Germline V lookup: CDR1 SEHNR, CDR2 FQNEAQ (reference sequence). V lost 6 bases, J lost 1 base, and 6 bases stayed unmatched. Together with reference TRBV7-9 and TRBJ2-7, the CDR3 gives the full variable domain: DTGVSQNPRHKITKRGQNVTFRCDPISEHNRLYWYRQTLGQGPEFLTYFQNEAQLEKSRLLSDRFSAERPKGSFSTLEIQRTEQGDSAMYLCASSSGTASYEQYFGPGTRLTVT.

The chain recombines TRBV5-6 with TRBJ1-1; tentatively, D is TRBD1 (5 bases). Per germline, CDR1 SGHDT and CDR2 YYEEEE. Trimming removed 3 bases from V and 5 bases from J, with 11 bases in between. CDR3 length equals 13 residues. In DNA, the CDR3 is TGTGCCAGCAGCTATCTCCGGGGGACTGAAGCTTTCTTT. This sequence encodes CASSYLRGTEAFF. Complete variable domain (other parts from reference TRBV5-6 and TRBJ1-1): DAGVTQSPTHLIKTRGQQVTLRCSPKSGHDTVSWYQQALGQGPQFIFQYYEEEERQRGNFPDRFSGHQFPNYSSELNVNALLLGDSALYLCASSYLRGTEAFFGQGTRLTVV.

The chain carries TRBV6-5 and TRBJ1-3; D uncertain. Germline V gene sequence: CDR1 MNHEY, CDR2 SVGAGI. The CDR3 loop spans 15 amino acids. V was shortened by 4 bases and J by 4 bases, with 14 bases between the two germline ends. Written as DNA, the CDR3 is TGTGCCAGCAGTTCCCACCTGCGGAAGGGAAACACCATATATTTT. It yields the protein CASSSHLRKGNTIYF.

The chain recombines TRBV2 with TRBJ1-1, with D unclear. The V end lost 8 bases, the J end lost 4 bases, and 8 bases lay between the germline ends. The CDR3 contains 11 residues. Per the germline V gene, CDR1 is SNHLY and CDR2 is FYNNEI. The DNA for the CDR3 is TGTGCCAGCGAGTGGGGCACTGAAGCTTTCTTT. Protein: CASEWGTEAFF. Full variable domain (missing parts from reference TRBV2 and TRBJ1-1): EPEVTQTPSHQVTQMGQEVILRCVPISNHLYFYWYRQILGQKVEFLVSFYNNEISEKSEIFDDQFSVERPDGSNFTLKIRSTKLEDSAMYFCASEWGTEAFFGQGTRLTVV.